The 29 T cell receptor beta chains presented below share a single source sample, sequenced in a study of blood T cell repertoires in COVID-19. Sequenced by immunoSEQ multiplex PCR; TCRdb stores in-frame clones only, minus some. Found here are 150,000 to 200,000 clones, roughly four fifths of them singletons; the top ten hold around 7.3%. Sequencing used peripheral blood. The receptors were gathered from a woman between 70 and 85 years old with COVID-19, enrolled during active disease.

The rearrangement links TRBV10-1 to TRBJ2-2; 7 positions agree with TRBD2. J was trimmed by 5 bases and V by 3 bases; bases with no gene match: 9. This CDR3 region has 16 residues. Germline V CDR1 and CDR2: WNHNN, SYGVQD (reference sequence). This CDR3 is CASSERGSPPTGELFF. CDR3 coding DNA: TGCGCCAGCAGTGAACGCGGGAGTCCTCCGACCGGGGAGCTGTTTTTT.

A few counts support this clone. The V call is TRBV25-1, the J call TRBJ2-2; 9 bases map to TRBD1. Unmatched junction bases numbered 7, after V lost 4 bases and J lost 7 bases. Germline values: CDR1 MGHDK, CDR2 SYGVNS. There are 15 residues in the CDR3. CDR3 in DNA: TGTGCCAGCAGTGCAAACAGGGGGCTCGTCGGGGAGCTGTTTTTT. Its protein is CASSANRGLVGELFF. Based on the CDR3 plus reference TRBV25-1 and TRBJ2-2, the full variable domain is EADIYQTPRYLVIGTGKKITLECSQTMGHDKMYWYQQDPGMELHLIHYSYGVNSTEKGDLSSESTVSRIRTEHFPLTLESARPSHTSQYLCASSANRGLVGELFFGEGSRLTVL.

This chain uses TRBV3-1 (or the pseudogene TRBV3-2) with TRBJ2-1; TRBD1 matches 7 bases. The CDR3 spans 14 residues. The ends lost 2 bases at V and 15 bases at J; junction bases unmatched: 13. Germline assignment: CDR1 LGHDT and CDR2 YNNKEL (reference sequence). CDR3 sequence: CASSQNQGTEGPFF. In nucleotides, the CDR3 is TGTGCCAGCAGCCAAAACCAAGGGACAGAAGGACCGTTCTTC.

The chain recombines TRBV2 with TRBJ2-1; TRBD2 aligns across 11 bases. The CDR3 has 16 amino acids. Germline V lookup: CDR1 SNHLY, CDR2 FYNNEI. The junction had 5 bases not matched to a gene; V was cut back by 5 bases and J by 2 bases. CDR3: CASSQGLAVPYNEQFF. In DNA, the CDR3 is TGTGCCAGCAGTCAGGGACTAGCGGTTCCCTACAATGAGCAGTTCTTC.

The CDR3 loop reads CASRAGTTANEQFF. The CDR3 DNA sequence: TGCGCCAGCAGGGCCGGGACTACCGCAAATGAGCAGTTCTTC. The chain is built from TRBV5-1 and TRBJ2-1; TRBD2 aligns across 7 bases. Germline CDR1 reads SGHRS; CDR2 reads YFSETQ. Trimming cost V 5 bases and J 7 bases; bases outside gene matches: 9. The CDR3 length is 14 residues.

The rearrangement joins TRBV9 to TRBJ2-1, with 7 bases identical to TRBD2. The CDR3 totals 15 residues. Germline V gene data show CDR1 as SGDLS and CDR2 as YYNGEE. The ends lost 0 bases at V and 7 bases at J; junction bases unmatched: 7. Here the CDR3 DNA reads TGTGCCAGCAGCGTAGAGAGCGGGATTTTTAATGAGCAGTTCTTC. It specifies CASSVESGIFNEQFF.

V gene TRBV7-2 combines with J gene TRBJ2-2; D is ambiguous. The CDR3 contains 13 residues. Trimming shortened V by 3 bases and J by 4 bases, and 6 bases separated the two germline ends. Per the germline V gene, CDR1 is SGHTA and CDR2 is FQGNSA. The DNA for the CDR3 is TGTGCCAGCAGCTTTCTCCTCACCGGGGAGCTGTTTTTT. Translating it yields CASSFLLTGELFF.

V is TRBV6-6 and J is TRBJ2-2; TRBD2 agrees at 10 bases. J lost 0 bases, V lost 6 bases, and 4 bases had no gene match. CDR1 is MNHNY and CDR2 is SVGAGI in the germline V gene (reference sequence). The CDR3 totals 16 residues. CDR3 DNA sequence: TGTGCCAGCAGATCAACTAGCGGGGCGAACACCGGGGAGCTGTTTTTT. Its protein product is CASRSTSGANTGELFF.

V and J are TRBV4-3 and TRBJ1-3; 8 positions match TRBD1. This CDR3 is 17 amino acids long. Trimming cost V 4 bases and J 3 bases; bases outside gene matches: 11. Germline-derived CDR1 and CDR2 are LGHNA and YSLEER. The CDR3: CASSPRFSGTGGNTIYF. DNA of the CDR3: TGCGCCAGCAGCCCCCGTTTTTCAGGGACAGGTGGAAACACCATATATTTT.

This clone was observed a few times. The gene calls are TRBV6-2 or TRBV6-3 and TRBJ2-1; 8 bases align to TRBD2. This CDR3 comprises 15 residues. Germline assignment: CDR1 MNHEY and CDR2 SVGEGT. With V trimmed by 5 bases and J by 7 bases, 10 bases remained unmatched. CDR3 residues: CASSGTSGLRNEQFF. CDR3 DNA: TGTGCCAGCAGTGGAACTAGCGGACTTAGAAATGAGCAGTTCTTC.

This clone appeared a single time. The V call is TRBV13, the J call TRBJ1-3; TRBD1 agrees at 7 bases. The CDR3 has 16 amino acids. With 2 bases clipped from V and 2 bases from J, the junction kept 6 bases outside the gene matches. Germline CDR1 PRHDT, CDR2 FYEKMQ (reference sequence). The CDR3 coding sequence is TGTGCCAGCAGCTTACGAGGAGGGGGCGCTGGAAACACCATATATTTT. This codes for CASSLRGGGAGNTIYF.

The chain couples TRBV5-1 to TRBJ1-3; D possibly corresponds to TRBD1 (5 bases). V gave up 2 bases and J gave up 0 bases, with 18 bases separating them. From germline, CDR1 is SGHRS and CDR2 YFSETQ. This CDR3 contains 18 residues. DNA for the CDR3: TGCGCCAGCAGCTTTAGTTCAGGGACTCCGGCCTCTGGAAACACCATATATTTT. This codes for CASSFSSGTPASGNTIYF.

V and J are TRBV24-1 and TRBJ1-2; D gene ambiguous. Germline V gives CDR1 KGHDR, CDR2 SFDVKD. The germline V and J ends were trimmed by 3 bases and 8 bases, with 27 bases remaining between them. CDR3 length: 18 amino acids. In DNA form, the CDR3 reads TGTGCCACCAGTGATCCGGCACAGCCCCCCGGAAGGCCCGCCGGCTACACCTTC. Amino acids: CATSDPAQPPGRPAGYTF.

V gene TRBV15 combines with J gene TRBJ2-3; D not certain. The CDR3 loop spans 14 amino acids. Trimming took 1 base from V and 0 from J, leaving 5 bases between them. Germline CDR1 LNHNV, CDR2 YYDKDF (reference sequence). DNA for the CDR3: TGTGCCACCAGCAGAGCCCATAGCACAGATACGCAGTATTTT. This codes for CATSRAHSTDTQYF.

Ten or more counts support this clone. The sample has other DNA sequences that encode this CDR3 too. V and J are TRBV3-1 (or the pseudogene TRBV3-2) and TRBJ2-1; 12 bases are shared with TRBD2. This CDR3 has 17 amino acids. After removal of 4 bases from V and 4 bases from J, the junction contained 8 bases not matched to a gene. Germline loops: CDR1 LGHDT, CDR2 YNNKEL (reference sequence). In DNA, the CDR3 is TGTGCCAGCAGCCCTCAGGGGACTAGCGGGCCATACAATGAGCAGTTCTTC. Protein: CASSPQGTSGPYNEQFF.

V is TRBV7-2 and J is TRBJ1-5; possible D gene TRBD1, 5 bases. Germline loops: CDR1 SGHTA, CDR2 FQGNSA. CDR3 size: 15 residues. Deletions cut 3 bases from V and 3 bases from J, with 12 bases between. CDR3 sequence: CASSFTTGSNQPQHF. The CDR3 DNA is TGTGCCAGCAGCTTCACAACAGGATCCAATCAGCCCCAGCATTTT.

The J gene is TRBJ2-5, the V gene TRBV18, with TRBD2 matching over 13 bases. The CDR3 consists of 15 residues. V was clipped by 4 bases and J by 5 bases; unmatched bases: 4. Germline V gene data show CDR1 as KGHSH and CDR2 as LQKENI. CDR3 coding DNA: TGTGCCAGCTCACAAGGACTAGCGGGAGAGGAGACCCAGTACTTC. Translating gives CASSQGLAGEETQYF.

V is TRBV3-1 (or the pseudogene TRBV3-2) and J is TRBJ2-2, with 11 bases fitting TRBD2. The trim removed 4 bases at V and 2 bases at J, leaving 3 bases unmatched. CDR3 length: 16 residues. Germline V CDR1 and CDR2: LGHDT, YNNKEL (reference sequence). The CDR3 DNA is TGTGCCAGCAGCCCTAGCGGGAGGACTAACACCGGGGAGCTGTTTTTT. It is translated as CASSPSGRTNTGELFF.

The chain uses TRBV7-9 and TRBJ2-6; TRBD1 agrees at 11 bases. The CDR3 spans 17 residues. Germline CDR1 and CDR2: SEHNR and FQNEAQ (reference sequence). Trimming removed 5 bases from V and 3 bases from J; junction bases left unmatched: 6. The CDR3 loop is CASSGGTGGSGANVLTF. CDR3 sequence (DNA): TGTGCCAGCAGCGGAGGGACAGGGGGTAGTGGGGCCAACGTCCTGACTTTC.

The genes are TRBV27 and TRBJ1-1; D gene ambiguous. The CDR3 is made up of 12 amino acids. V lost 4 bases and J 4 bases, leaving 7 bases between the germline ends. Germline loops: CDR1 MNHEY, CDR2 SMNVEV (reference sequence). The DNA of the CDR3 is TGTGCCAGCAGTTCGCTAGGCACTGAAGCTTTCTTT. As protein: CASSSLGTEAFF.

The rearrangement joins TRBV4-3 to TRBJ2-1, with D perhaps matching TRBD1 (6 bases). Germline CDR1 is LGHNA and CDR2 is YSLEER. Trimming stripped 4 bases from V and 6 bases from J, with 16 bases between. This CDR3 contains 15 residues. CDR3 sequence: CASSLRDNLANEQFF. CDR3 in DNA: TGCGCCAGCAGCCTCCGGGACAACCTGGCCAATGAGCAGTTCTTC.

The rearrangement joins TRBV18 to TRBJ1-1, with 7 bases matching TRBD1. CDR1 and CDR2 from the germline V gene are KGHSH and LQKENI. After removal of 1 base from V and 8 bases from J, the junction contained 1 base not matched to a gene. The CDR3 totals 12 residues. CDR3 amino acids: CASSPRDSEAFF. CDR3 DNA: TGTGCCAGCTCACCACGGGACAGCGAAGCTTTCTTT. The full variable domain, with the rest looked up from reference TRBV18 and TRBJ1-1, is NAGVMQNPRHLVRRRGQEARLRCSPMKGHSHVYWYRQLPEEGLKFMVYLQKENIIDESGMPKERFSAEFPKEGPSILRIQQVVRGDSAAYFCASSPRDSEAFFGQGTRLTVV.

The DNA of the CDR3 is TGCGCCAGCAGCTTGGAGGGGGGGCGCGAGCAGTACTTC. It codes for CASSLEGGREQYF. This chain uses TRBV5-1 with TRBJ2-7; D possibly corresponds to TRBD2 (7 bases). V gave up 0 bases and J gave up 6 bases, with 10 bases separating them. This CDR3 is 13 amino acids long. CDR1 is SGHRS and CDR2 is YFSETQ in the germline V gene. Complete variable domain (other parts from reference TRBV5-1 and TRBJ2-7): KAGVTQTPRYLIKTRGQQVTLSCSPISGHRSVSWYQQTPGQGLQFLFEYFSETQRNKGNFPGRFSGRQFSNSRSEMNVSTLELGDSALYLCASSLEGGREQYFGPGTRLTVT.

The gene calls are TRBV4-3 and TRBJ2-2, with D uncertain. The ends were cut back, 4 bases at V and 3 bases at J, with 9 bases in the middle. Per the germline V gene, CDR1 is LGHNA and CDR2 is YSLEER. This CDR3 is built from 14 residues. The CDR3 loop reads CASSPMRDTGELFF. In nucleotides, the CDR3 is TGCGCCAGCAGCCCGATGCGAGACACCGGGGAGCTGTTTTTT.

The rearrangement uses TRBV27 and TRBJ2-1; TRBD1 is a possible D gene (5 bases). The germline CDR1 and CDR2 sequences are MNHEY and SMNVEV (reference sequence). The CDR3 extends over 15 amino acids. V lost 0 bases and J lost 5, with 11 bases in between. DNA of the CDR3: TGTGCCAGCAGTTTATCTTGGGGCATTAACAATGAGCAGTTCTTC. Translation gives CASSLSWGINNEQFF.

The chain joins TRBV30 to TRBJ1-1; weak D call: TRBD1 (6 bases). The germline V gene encodes CDR1 GTSNPN and CDR2 SVGIG (reference sequence). V was pared by 3 bases and J by 3 bases, with 17 bases between. CDR3 size: 15 residues. As DNA, the CDR3 is TGTGCCTGGAGACGCCGGGACACACTTCACACTGAAGCTTTCTTT. It codes for CAWRRRDTLHTEAFF.

The chain has TRBV6-2 or TRBV6-3 and TRBJ1-6; no clear D. The CDR3 consists of 15 residues. Germline CDR1 MNHEY, CDR2 SVGEGT. Trimming removed 0 bases from V and 13 bases from J, with 16 bases in between. CDR3: CASSYSRQRAEPLHF. CDR3 nucleotide sequence: TGTGCCAGCAGTTACTCGAGGCAGAGGGCCGAGCCCCTCCACTTT.

V is TRBV24-1 and J is TRBJ1-2, with 8 bases lining up with TRBD1. Germline CDR1 is KGHDR and CDR2 is SFDVKD. V trimming: 6 bases; J trimming: 7 bases; junction bases outside the gene matches: 3. The CDR3 totals 12 residues. CDR3 DNA sequence: TGTGCCACCAGTTCTACAGGGGGTGGCTACACCTTC. This translates into CATSSTGGGYTF.

This rearrangement joins TRBV25-1 to TRBJ2-1, with 13 bases identical to TRBD2. Germline assignment: CDR1 MGHDK and CDR2 SYGVNS. The CDR3 extends over 16 amino acids. V gave up 3 bases and J gave up 4 bases; unmatched junction bases: 3. The CDR3 region is CASSDRLAGGYNEQFF. The CDR3 DNA reads as TGTGCCAGCAGTGATCGACTAGCGGGAGGATACAATGAGCAGTTCTTC.